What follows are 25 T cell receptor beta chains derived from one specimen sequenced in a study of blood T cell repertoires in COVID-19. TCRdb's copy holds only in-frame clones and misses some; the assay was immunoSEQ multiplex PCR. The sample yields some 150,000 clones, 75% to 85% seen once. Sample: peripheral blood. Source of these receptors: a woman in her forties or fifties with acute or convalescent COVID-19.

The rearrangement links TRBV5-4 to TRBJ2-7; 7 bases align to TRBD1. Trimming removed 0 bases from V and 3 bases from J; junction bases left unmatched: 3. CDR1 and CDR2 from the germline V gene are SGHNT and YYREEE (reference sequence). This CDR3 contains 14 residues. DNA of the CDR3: TGTGCCAGCAGCTTGGACAGGGGCCACTACGAGCAGTACTTC. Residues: CASSLDRGHYEQYF.

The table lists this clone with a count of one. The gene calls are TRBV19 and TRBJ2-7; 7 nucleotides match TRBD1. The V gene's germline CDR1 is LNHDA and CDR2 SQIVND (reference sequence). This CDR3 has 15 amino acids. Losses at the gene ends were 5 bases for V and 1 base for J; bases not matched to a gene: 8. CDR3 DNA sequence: TGTGCCAGTAGTCGGGACAGTGGGTTTTCCTACGAGCAGTACTTC. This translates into CASSRDSGFSYEQYF.

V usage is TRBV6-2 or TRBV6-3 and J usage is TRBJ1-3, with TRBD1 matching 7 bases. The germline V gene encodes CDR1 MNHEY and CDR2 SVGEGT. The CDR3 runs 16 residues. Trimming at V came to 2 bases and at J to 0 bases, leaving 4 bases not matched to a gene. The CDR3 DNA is TGTGCCAGCAGTTACCCGACAGGGACCTCTGGAAACACCATATATTTT. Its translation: CASSYPTGTSGNTIYF.

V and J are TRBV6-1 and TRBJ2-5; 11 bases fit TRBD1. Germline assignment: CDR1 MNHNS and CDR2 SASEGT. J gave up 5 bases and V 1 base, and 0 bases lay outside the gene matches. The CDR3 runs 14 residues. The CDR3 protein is CASSEGTGGETQYF. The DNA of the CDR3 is TGTGCCAGCAGTGAAGGGACAGGGGGCGAGACCCAGTACTTC.

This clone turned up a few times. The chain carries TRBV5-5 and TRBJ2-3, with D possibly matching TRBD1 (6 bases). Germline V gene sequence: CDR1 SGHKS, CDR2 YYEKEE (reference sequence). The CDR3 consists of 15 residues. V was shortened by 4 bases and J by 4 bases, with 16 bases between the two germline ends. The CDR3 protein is CASSTGTYNSDTQYF. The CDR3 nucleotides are TGTGCCAGCAGCACCGGGACATACAATTCAGATACGCAGTATTTT.

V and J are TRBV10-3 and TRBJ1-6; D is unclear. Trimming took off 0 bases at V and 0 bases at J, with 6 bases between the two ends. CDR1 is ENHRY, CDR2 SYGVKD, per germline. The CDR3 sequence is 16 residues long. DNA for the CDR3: TGTGCCATCAGTGAGTCGAGGAGCTCCTATAATTCACCCCTCCACTTT. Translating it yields CAISESRSSYNSPLHF.

The CDR3 bases are TGTGCCAGCAGCTTAGGGGGGCAGGGAAGGTACTTC. Its translation: CASSLGGQGRYF. The chain carries TRBV7-2 and TRBJ2-5; possible D gene TRBD1, 6 bases. From germline, CDR1 is SGHTA and CDR2 FQGNSA. The CDR3 loop spans 12 amino acids. The V end was cut by 1 base, the J end by 13 bases, with 13 bases between.

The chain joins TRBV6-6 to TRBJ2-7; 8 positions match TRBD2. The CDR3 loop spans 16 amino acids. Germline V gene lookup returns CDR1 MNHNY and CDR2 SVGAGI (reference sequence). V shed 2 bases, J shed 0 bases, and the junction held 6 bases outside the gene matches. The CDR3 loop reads CASSYISRGASYEQYF. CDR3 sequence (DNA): TGTGCCAGCAGTTACATTTCGCGGGGGGCCTCCTACGAGCAGTACTTC.

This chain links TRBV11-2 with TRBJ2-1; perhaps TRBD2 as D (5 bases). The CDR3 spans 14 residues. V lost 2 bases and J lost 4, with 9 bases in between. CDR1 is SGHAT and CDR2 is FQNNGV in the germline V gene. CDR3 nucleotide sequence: TGTGCCAGCAGCTTAATTACGGGGTACAATGAGCAGTTCTTC. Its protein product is CASSLITGYNEQFF.

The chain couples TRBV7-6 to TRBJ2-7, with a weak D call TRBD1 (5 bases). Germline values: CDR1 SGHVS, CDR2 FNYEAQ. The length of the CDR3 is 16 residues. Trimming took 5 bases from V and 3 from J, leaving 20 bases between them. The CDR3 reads CASSPNGLGHNYEQYF. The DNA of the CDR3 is TGTGCCAGCAGCCCCAACGGGTTAGGACACAACTACGAGCAGTACTTC.

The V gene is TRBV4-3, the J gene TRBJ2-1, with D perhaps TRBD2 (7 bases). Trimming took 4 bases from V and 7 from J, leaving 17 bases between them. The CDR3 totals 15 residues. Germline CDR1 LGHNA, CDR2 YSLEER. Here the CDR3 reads CASSLLPGGENEQFF. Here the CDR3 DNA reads TGCGCCAGCAGCCTCTTGCCGGGGGGCGAAAATGAGCAGTTCTTC.

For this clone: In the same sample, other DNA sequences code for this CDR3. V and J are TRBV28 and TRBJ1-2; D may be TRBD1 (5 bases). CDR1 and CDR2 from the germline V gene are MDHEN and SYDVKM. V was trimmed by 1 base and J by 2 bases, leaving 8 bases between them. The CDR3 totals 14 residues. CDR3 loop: CASSLSGGNYGYTF. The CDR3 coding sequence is TGTGCCAGCAGTTTATCCGGGGGGAACTATGGCTACACCTTC.

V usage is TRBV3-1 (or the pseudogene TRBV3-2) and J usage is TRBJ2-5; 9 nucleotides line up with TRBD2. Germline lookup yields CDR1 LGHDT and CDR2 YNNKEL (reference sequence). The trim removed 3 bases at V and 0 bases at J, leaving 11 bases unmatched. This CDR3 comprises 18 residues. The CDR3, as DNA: TGTGCCAGCAGCCAGGGGGCGCCGAGCGGGGGGTACCAAGAGACCCAGTACTTC. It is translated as CASSQGAPSGGYQETQYF.

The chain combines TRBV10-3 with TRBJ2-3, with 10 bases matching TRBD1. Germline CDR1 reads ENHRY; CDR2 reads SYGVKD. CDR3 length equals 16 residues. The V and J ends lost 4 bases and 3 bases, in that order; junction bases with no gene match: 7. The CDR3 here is CAISGKSGQGTDTQYF. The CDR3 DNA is TGTGCCATCAGTGGGAAATCGGGACAGGGGACAGATACGCAGTATTTT.

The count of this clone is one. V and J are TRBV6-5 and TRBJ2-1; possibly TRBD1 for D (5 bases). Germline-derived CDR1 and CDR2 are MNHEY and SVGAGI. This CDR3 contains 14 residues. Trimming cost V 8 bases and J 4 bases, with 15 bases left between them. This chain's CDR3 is CASERKGLYNEQFF. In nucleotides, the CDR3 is TGTGCCAGCGAGCGTAAGGGGCTTTACAATGAGCAGTTCTTC.

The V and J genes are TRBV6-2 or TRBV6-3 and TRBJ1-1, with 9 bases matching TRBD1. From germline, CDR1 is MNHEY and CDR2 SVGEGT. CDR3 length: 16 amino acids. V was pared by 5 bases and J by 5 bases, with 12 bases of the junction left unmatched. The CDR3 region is CASSQSPGTGRTEAFF. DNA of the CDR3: TGTGCCAGCAGTCAGAGTCCCGGGACAGGGCGGACTGAAGCTTTCTTT.

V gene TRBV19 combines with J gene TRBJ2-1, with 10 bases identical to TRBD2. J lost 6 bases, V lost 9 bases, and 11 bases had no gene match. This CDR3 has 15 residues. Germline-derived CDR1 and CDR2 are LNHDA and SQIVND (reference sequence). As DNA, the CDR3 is TGTGCCAGCACACTAGCGGGACCCCCCAGCAATGAGCAGTTCTTC. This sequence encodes CASTLAGPPSNEQFF.

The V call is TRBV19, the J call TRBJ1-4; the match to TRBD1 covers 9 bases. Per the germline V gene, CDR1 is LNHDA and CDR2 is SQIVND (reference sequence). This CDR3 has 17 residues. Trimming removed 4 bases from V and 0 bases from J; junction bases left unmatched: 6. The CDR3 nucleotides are TGTGCCAGTAGTACGGGACAGGGAGGAACAACTAATGAAAAACTGTTTTTT. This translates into CASSTGQGGTTNEKLFF.

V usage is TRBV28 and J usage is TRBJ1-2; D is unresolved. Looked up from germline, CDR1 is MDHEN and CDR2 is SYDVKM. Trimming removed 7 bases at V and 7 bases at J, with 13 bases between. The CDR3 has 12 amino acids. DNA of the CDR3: TGTGCCAGCACTCCCTCCCCCGGTGGCTACACCTTC. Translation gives CASTPSPGGYTF.

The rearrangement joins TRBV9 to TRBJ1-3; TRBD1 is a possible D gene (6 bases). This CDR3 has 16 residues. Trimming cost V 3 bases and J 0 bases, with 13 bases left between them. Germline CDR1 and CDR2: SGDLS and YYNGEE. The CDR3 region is CASSERQAPSGNTIYF. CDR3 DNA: TGTGCCAGCAGCGAGCGACAGGCCCCCTCTGGAAACACCATATATTTT.

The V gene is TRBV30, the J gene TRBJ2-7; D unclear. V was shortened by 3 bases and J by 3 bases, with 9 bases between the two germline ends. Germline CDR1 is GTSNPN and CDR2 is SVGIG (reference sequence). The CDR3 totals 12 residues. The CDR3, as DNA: TGTGCCTGGAGGAGTAGTGGCTACGAGCAGTACTTC. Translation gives CAWRSSGYEQYF. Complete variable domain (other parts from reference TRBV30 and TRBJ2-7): SQTIHQWPATLVQPVGSPLSLECTVEGTSNPNLYWYRQAAGRGLQLLFYSVGIGQISSEVPQNLSASRPQDRQFILSSKKLLLSDSGFYLCAWRSSGYEQYFGPGTRLTVT.

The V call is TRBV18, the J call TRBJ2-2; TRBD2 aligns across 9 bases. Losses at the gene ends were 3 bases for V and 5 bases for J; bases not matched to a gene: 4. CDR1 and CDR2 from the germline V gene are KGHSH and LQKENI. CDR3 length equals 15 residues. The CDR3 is CASSPSSGRTGELFF. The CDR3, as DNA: TGTGCCAGCTCACCGTCCAGCGGGAGGACCGGGGAGCTGTTTTTT.

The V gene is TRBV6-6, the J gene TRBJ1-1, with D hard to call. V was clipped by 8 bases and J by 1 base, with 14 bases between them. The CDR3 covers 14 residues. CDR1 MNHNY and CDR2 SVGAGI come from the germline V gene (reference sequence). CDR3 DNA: TGTGCCAGCGCTCCTTGGGCAGGGAACACTGAAGCTTTCTTT. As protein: CASAPWAGNTEAFF.

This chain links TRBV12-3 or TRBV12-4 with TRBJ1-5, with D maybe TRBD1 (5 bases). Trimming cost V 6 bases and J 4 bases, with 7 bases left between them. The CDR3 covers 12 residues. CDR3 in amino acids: CASSDSNQPQHF. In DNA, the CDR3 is TGTGCCAGCAGCGACAGTAATCAGCCCCAGCATTTT.

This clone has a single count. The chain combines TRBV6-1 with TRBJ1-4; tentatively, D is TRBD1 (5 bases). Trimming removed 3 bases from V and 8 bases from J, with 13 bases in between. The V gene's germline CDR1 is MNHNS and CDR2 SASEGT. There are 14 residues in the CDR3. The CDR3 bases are TGTGCCAGCAGTGAGTGGCGGGGGGAAGAAAAACTGTTTTTT. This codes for CASSEWRGEEKLFF.